This TCR beta chain was documented in a study of blood T cell repertoires in COVID-19. Background on the study: Sources were T cells, B-cell-depleted T cells, or PBMCs; the material itself was cDNA or gDNA.

CDR1 and CDR2 from the germline V gene are MDHEN and SYDVKM. This CDR3 spans 15 amino acids. The J segment lost 4 bases and the V segment lost 4 bases, leaving 7 bases of the junction unmatched. The method was immunoSEQ multiplex PCR; TCRdb's version includes in-frame clones alone and lacks a portion of them. The sample lists under 200,000 clones; about 88% were seen once. The sample consisted of peripheral blood. The chain is built from TRBV28 and TRBJ2-3, with TRBD1 matching 8 bases. The clonotype was recovered from a man younger than 35 with acute or convalescent COVID-19. CDR3 bases: TGTGCCAGCAGTTCAGGGGGCGCCGGAGCAGATACGCAGTATTTT. Its translation: CASSSGGAGADTQYF. The full variable domain, rest sourced from reference TRBV28 and TRBJ2-3, is DVKVTQSSRYLVKRTGEKVFLECVQDMDHENMFWYRQDPGLGLRLIYFSYDVKMKEKGDIPEGYSVSREKKERFSLILESASTNQTSMYLCASSSGGAGADTQYFGPGTRLTVL.